This TCR beta chain was identified in a study of naive and memory T cell subsets. Germline CDR1 reads SGDLS; CDR2 reads YYNGEE. J lost 4 bases, V lost 4 bases, and 13 bases had no gene match. The CDR3 spans 17 residues. The beta constant-region primer was an equimolar mix of two oligonucleotides covering TRBC1 and TRBC2. From the UMI-ligation and nested PCR reads, TCRdb called clonotypes with MiXCR, one entry per CDR3 protein. The sample lists roughly 91,000 distinct CDR3 sequences, about 12% occurring once. The specimen was central memory CD4+ T cells from blood. The chain uses TRBV9 and TRBJ2-3; the match to TRBD2 covers 9 bases. This sequence was found in a human donor in good health. The CDR3 DNA follows: TGTGCCAGCAGCTCAGGGGTGCGGCGGGAGGGCTCAGATACGCAGTATTTT. Translated, it gives CASSSGVRREGSDTQYF.